This T cell receptor beta chain was identified during a study of post-analysis software for immune sequencing data. This clonotype was seen at least ten times. The antigen remains unidentified. In germline, CDR1 is SQVTM, CDR2 ANQGSEA. The length of the CDR3 is 12 residues. V gave up 3 bases and J gave up 4 bases, with 8 bases separating them. The library was made from cDNA and included unique molecular identifiers. A single record per CDR3 protein comes from TCRdb applying MiXCR to the PCR reads. Of about 200,000 distinct CDR3 sequences in the sample, about 30% are singletons; the top ten hold less than 4%. Regarding the study as a whole: TRBV5-6, TRBV5-1 and TRBV20-1 were among four or five TRBV segments more frequent in patients than controls.

This TCR was recovered from a girl between 2 and 17 years old with multiple sclerosis. The chain has TRBV29-1 and TRBJ2-3; D is unclear. Sequences were obtained from blood. DNA of the CDR3: TGCAGCGTTGATTTGGCTTCAGATACGCAGTATTTT. It is translated as CSVDLASDTQYF.